The T cell receptor beta chain under discussion was sequenced for a study of T cell responses to AZD1222 COVID-19 vaccine. Study-wide results and limits: Spike-specific TCR breadth and depth grew following two AZD1222 doses.

This table comes from immunoSEQ multiplex PCR, and its TCRdb copy is limited to in-frame clones, with some not included. This table holds approximately 170,000 clones, around 89% found once. V was cut by 1 base and J by 2 bases, with 6 bases left in between. The germline V gene has CDR1 SEHNR and CDR2 FQNEAQ (reference sequence). This CDR3 comprises 14 residues. A remark on this clone: Its antigen is undetermined. This same CDR3 is encoded by further DNA sequences in the sample.

The chain combines TRBV7-9 with TRBJ1-5; D gene uncertain. This specimen consisted of peripheral blood, obtained on day 0 of AZD1222 vaccination. This TCR derives from an adult in good health. The CDR3 loop reads CASSLGQGNQPQHF. DNA of the CDR3: TGTGCCAGCAGCTTAGGTCAGGGCAATCAGCCCCAGCATTTT.